These 32 T cell receptor beta chains share one sample of origin, sequenced in a study of Ad26.COV2.S vaccination and SARS-CoV-2 variants. Stated treatment: about 20 received Ad26.COV2.S at low or high dose, single or two shots; 5 received placebo; per-sample allocation not given. Repertoires come from day 63 after the first vaccine or placebo injection. TCRdb's copy holds only in-frame clones and misses some; the assay was immunoSEQ multiplex PCR. The profile shows some 400,000 clones, about 88% of them singletons. The sequencing used peripheral blood, collected in a trial of Ad26.COV2.S vaccine versus placebo. The receptors originated from a person aged 18-60 years who received the Ad26.COV2.S COVID-19 vaccine or a placebo.

The chain joins TRBV19 to TRBJ2-5, with D maybe TRBD2 (7 bases). The CDR3 is 15 amino acids. The germline V and J ends were trimmed by 1 base and 1 base, with 10 bases remaining between them. Germline CDR1 reads LNHDA; CDR2 reads SQIVND (reference sequence). CDR3 in amino acids: CASSIARGAQETQYF. The CDR3, as DNA: TGTGCCAGTAGTATAGCACGGGGGGCCCAAGAGACCCAGTACTTC.

The V and J genes are TRBV14 and TRBJ2-1; 7 positions match TRBD2. The V segment lost 0 bases and the J segment 4 bases; nucleotides outside the gene matches: 9. Germline V CDR1 and CDR2: SGHDN, FVKESK. The CDR3 has 17 residues. The CDR3 spells CASSQDQSGGPYNEQFF. Written as DNA, the CDR3 is TGTGCCAGCAGCCAAGATCAGTCGGGAGGCCCTTACAATGAGCAGTTCTTC.

V usage is TRBV11-2 and J usage is TRBJ2-2, with TRBD2 identical over 8 bases. V shed 5 bases, J shed 0 bases, and the junction held 5 bases outside the gene matches. The germline CDR1 and CDR2 sequences are SGHAT and FQNNGV. This CDR3 has 16 residues. The CDR3 sequence is CASSPKRGTNTGELFF. CDR3 in DNA: TGTGCCAGCAGCCCCAAGCGGGGGACGAACACCGGGGAGCTGTTTTTT.

This clone has a single count. The CDR3 reads CASSLRDRGSPLHF. CDR3 sequence (DNA): TGTGCCAGCAGCTTACGCGACAGGGGTTCACCCCTCCACTTT. The gene calls are TRBV11-1 and TRBJ1-6, with 8 bases aligning to TRBD1. Trimming cost V 2 bases and J 9 bases; bases outside gene matches: 3. There are 14 residues in the CDR3. Looked up from germline, CDR1 is SGHAT and CDR2 is FQDESV (reference sequence).

The genes are TRBV5-1 and TRBJ2-1, with TRBD2 identical over 7 bases. V was pared by 1 base and J by 6 bases, with 13 bases of the junction left unmatched. The CDR3 has 17 residues. Germline V gene sequence: CDR1 SGHRS, CDR2 YFSETQ. The CDR3 DNA reads TGCGCCAGCAGCTTGCTTCAAAGCGGGGCCCGTGGCAATGAGCAGTTCTTC. Translation: CASSLLQSGARGNEQFF.

V usage is TRBV5-8 and J usage is TRBJ1-1; the D is unclear. V shed 3 bases and J shed 8 bases, with 20 bases lying between them. The CDR3 spans 15 residues. From germline, CDR1 is SGHTS and CDR2 YDEGEE. CDR3 DNA: TGTGCCAGCAGCTCGTTAGTGGCAACTCATAGGGAAGCTTTCTTT. Its protein is CASSSLVATHREAFF. The whole variable domain, remainder taken from reference TRBV5-8 and TRBJ1-1, is EAGVTQSPTHLIKTRGQQATLRCSPISGHTSVYWYQQALGLGLQFLLWYDEGEERNRGNFPPRFSGRQFPNYSSELNVNALELEDSALYLCASSSLVATHREAFFGQGTRLTVV.

The CDR3 nucleotides read TGCGCCAGCAGCCCCCGCGGGACAGGGCCCTACGAGCAGTACTTC. Protein product: CASSPRGTGPYEQYF. The rearrangement links TRBV5-1 to TRBJ2-7, with 9 bases matching TRBD1. The germline V gene has CDR1 SGHRS and CDR2 YFSETQ. The V gene end was trimmed by 4 bases and the J gene end by 2 bases; junction bases not matched to a gene: 7. There are 15 residues in the CDR3.

The count of this clone is one. The gene calls are TRBV28 and TRBJ2-7, with 9 bases identical to TRBD1. This CDR3 contains 14 residues. The germline V gene has CDR1 MDHEN and CDR2 SYDVKM. The V segment lost 4 bases and the J segment 2 bases; nucleotides outside the gene matches: 3. The CDR3 nucleotides are TGTGCCAGCAGTTGGACAGGGGACGCCTACGAGCAGTACTTC. This codes for CASSWTGDAYEQYF.

This clone was detected once. The rearrangement uses TRBV28 and TRBJ1-1, with a possible D match to TRBD1 (5 bases). The CDR3 consists of 14 residues. Germline CDR1 is MDHEN and CDR2 is SYDVKM. Deletions cut 7 bases from V and 1 base from J, with 13 bases between. CDR3 coding DNA: TGTGCCAGCATTAAACCTGGGGGGAACACTGAAGCTTTCTTT. It is translated as CASIKPGGNTEAFF.

The V and J genes are TRBV28 and TRBJ2-5; 8 positions agree with TRBD1. Germline loops: CDR1 MDHEN, CDR2 SYDVKM. The CDR3 is 14 residues long. V was pared by 4 bases and J by 5 bases, with 6 bases of the junction left unmatched. In DNA, the CDR3 is TGTGCCAGCAGTTCAGGGGGCTTTGTTGAGACCCAGTACTTC. Translating it yields CASSSGGFVETQYF.

The CDR3 bases are TGTGCCAGCAGCACCGGACAGGGAACAGATACGCAGTATTTT. It translates to CASSTGQGTDTQYF. The rearrangement joins TRBV5-6 to TRBJ2-3; TRBD1 agrees at 8 bases. This CDR3 region has 14 residues. Germline assignment: CDR1 SGHDT and CDR2 YYEEEE. Trimming took 4 bases from V and 3 from J; bases not matched to a gene: 4.

CDR3 sequence: CASSFSTSGGGVSGTDTQYF. Here the CDR3 DNA reads TGTGCCAGCAGCTTTTCCACTAGCGGGGGTGGAGTTTCGGGCACAGATACGCAGTATTTT. V and J are TRBV13 and TRBJ2-3; TRBD2 matches at 11 bases. CDR1 PRHDT and CDR2 FYEKMQ come from the germline V gene (reference sequence). This CDR3 region has 20 residues. V was pared by 3 bases and J by 1 base, with 15 bases of the junction left unmatched.

The chain couples TRBV18 to TRBJ1-3; the D gene is possibly TRBD1 (6 bases). This CDR3 contains 17 residues. V was shortened by 3 bases and J by 0 bases, with 15 bases between the two germline ends. CDR1 and CDR2 (germline): KGHSH, LQKENI. The CDR3 is CASSPLTGRYSGNTIYF. For the CDR3, the DNA is TGTGCCAGCTCACCCCTGACAGGCCGATACTCTGGAAACACCATATATTTT.

J is TRBJ1-2 and V is TRBV28; 9 nucleotides line up with TRBD1. The CDR3 sequence is 15 residues long. Looked up from germline, CDR1 is MDHEN and CDR2 is SYDVKM. V was pared by 5 bases and J by 8 bases, with 12 bases of the junction left unmatched. DNA for the CDR3: TGTGCCAGCAGTCCCCTCTGGGACAGGGAAGCAGGCTACACCTTC. Its translation is CASSPLWDREAGYTF.

This rearrangement joins TRBV6-5 to TRBJ2-5, with D perhaps TRBD1 (5 bases). The CDR3 extends over 14 amino acids. V was shortened by 2 bases and J by 1 base, with 8 bases between the two germline ends. Per germline, CDR1 MNHEY and CDR2 SVGAGI. CDR3 sequence: CASSYGRVQETQYF. CDR3 coding DNA: TGTGCCAGCAGTTACGGCAGGGTCCAAGAGACCCAGTACTTC.

V usage is TRBV6-5 and J usage is TRBJ1-1, with TRBD1 matching over 9 bases. This CDR3 has 15 residues. The ends lost 2 bases at V and 3 bases at J; junction bases unmatched: 4. Per the germline V gene, CDR1 is MNHEY and CDR2 is SVGAGI. CDR3 sequence reads: CASSYTWTGDTEAFF. The CDR3 region has the DNA TGTGCCAGCAGTTACACCTGGACAGGGGACACTGAAGCTTTCTTT.

CDR3 sequence reads: CASRRTDEETQYF. CDR3 nucleotide sequence: TGTGCCAGCAGGAGGACCGATGAGGAGACCCAGTACTTC. The chain uses TRBV28 and TRBJ2-5, with unresolved D. Germline V gene data show CDR1 as MDHEN and CDR2 as SYDVKM. V lost 6 bases and J 5 bases, leaving 13 bases between the germline ends. The CDR3 consists of 13 residues.

This clone came up once. V and J are TRBV11-1 and TRBJ2-7, with D possibly matching TRBD1 (5 bases). From germline, CDR1 is SGHAT and CDR2 FQDESV (reference sequence). This CDR3 region has 13 residues. Trimming stripped 2 bases from V and 4 bases from J, with 9 bases between. The CDR3 DNA is TGTGCCAGCAGCTTAACCCAGGGTTACGAGCAGTACTTC. Translating it yields CASSLTQGYEQYF.

This rearrangement joins TRBV9 to TRBJ2-1, with 9 bases matching TRBD2. V was clipped by 3 bases and J by 7 bases; unmatched bases: 11. In germline, CDR1 is SGDLS, CDR2 YYNGEE. CDR3 length equals 16 residues. This CDR3 is CASSGGVAGGKNEQFF. CDR3 bases: TGTGCCAGCAGCGGGGGTGTGGCGGGAGGGAAAAATGAGCAGTTCTTC.

J is TRBJ1-1 and V is TRBV28; 9 bases are a match to TRBD1. CDR1 is MDHEN and CDR2 is SYDVKM in the germline V gene. This CDR3 spans 14 amino acids. V lost 6 bases to trimming and J lost 4 bases; unmatched junction nucleotides: 6. The CDR3 coding sequence is TGTGCCAGCAGAGGGGGGACAGGGATCACTGAAGCTTTCTTT. It translates to CASRGGTGITEAFF. Using reference TRBV28 and TRBJ1-1 for the parts outside the CDR3, the full variable domain is DVKVTQSSRYLVKRTGEKVFLECVQDMDHENMFWYRQDPGLGLRLIYFSYDVKMKEKGDIPEGYSVSREKKERFSLILESASTNQTSMYLCASRGGTGITEAFFGQGTRLTVV.

The rearrangement uses TRBV10-1 and TRBJ2-5, with 15 bases matching TRBD2. CDR3 size: 16 residues. In germline, CDR1 is WNHNN, CDR2 SYGVQD (reference sequence). Trimming cost V 0 bases and J 4 bases; bases outside gene matches: 0. The CDR3 sequence is CASSESGLAGGETQYF. The CDR3 DNA is TGCGCCAGCAGTGAGTCGGGACTAGCGGGGGGAGAGACCCAGTACTTC.

The chain joins TRBV28 to TRBJ2-3, with D perhaps assigned TRBD1 or TRBD2 (5 bases each). This CDR3 is 17 amino acids long. Trimming cost V 8 bases and J 0 bases, with 21 bases left between them. From germline, CDR1 is MDHEN and CDR2 SYDVKM. The CDR3 protein is CASSRLAIGASTDTQYF. CDR3 DNA sequence: TGTGCCAGCTCAAGGCTAGCCATCGGGGCTAGCACAGATACGCAGTATTTT.

This rearrangement joins TRBV9 to TRBJ1-2; the D is unclear. Trimming removed 4 bases from V and 0 bases from J, with 16 bases in between. The CDR3 totals 16 residues. Germline loops: CDR1 SGDLS, CDR2 YYNGEE. The CDR3 reads CASSSRLGRANYGYTF. DNA for the CDR3: TGTGCCAGCAGCTCCAGACTTGGACGAGCTAACTATGGCTACACCTTC.

The CDR3 nucleotides read TGTGCCTGGGCCCTCCAGAGCTCCTATAATTCACCCCTCCACTTT. Translating it yields CAWALQSSYNSPLHF. V usage is TRBV30 and J usage is TRBJ1-6; D not resolved. This CDR3 comprises 15 residues. Germline values: CDR1 GTSNPN, CDR2 SVGIG (reference sequence). V was clipped by 5 bases and J by 0 bases, with 11 bases between them. Complete variable domain (other parts from reference TRBV30 and TRBJ1-6): SQTIHQWPATLVQPVGSPLSLECTVEGTSNPNLYWYRQAAGRGLQLLFYSVGIGQISSEVPQNLSASRPQDRQFILSSKKLLLSDSGFYLCAWALQSSYNSPLHFGNGTRLTVT.

The chain joins TRBV19 to TRBJ1-6, with D possibly TRBD1 on 5 matching bases. This CDR3 is built from 12 residues. The germline V and J ends were trimmed by 3 bases and 8 bases, with 5 bases remaining between them. Germline loops: CDR1 LNHDA, CDR2 SQIVND (reference sequence). The chain's CDR3 is CASSMGDSPLHF. In DNA form, the CDR3 reads TGTGCCAGTAGTATGGGGGATTCACCCCTCCACTTT.

V is TRBV24-1 and J is TRBJ2-1; possibly TRBD2 for D (6 bases). This CDR3 has 13 amino acids. The germline V gene has CDR1 KGHDR and CDR2 SFDVKD. V dropped 4 bases and J dropped 6 bases, with 9 bases sitting between them. In DNA, the CDR3 is TGTGCCACCAGTGACTCGGGAGTCAATGAGCAGTTCTTC. This gives the protein CATSDSGVNEQFF.

The chain couples TRBV18 to TRBJ2-5; either TRBD1 or TRBD2 may supply D (5 bases each). CDR3 length equals 13 residues. Trimming cost V 3 bases and J 7 bases, with 12 bases left between them. Germline V gene lookup returns CDR1 KGHSH and CDR2 LQKENI. The CDR3 reads CASSPTVRGTQYF. The CDR3 coding sequence is TGTGCCAGCTCACCGACAGTACGGGGGACCCAGTACTTC.

This rearrangement joins TRBV6-5 to TRBJ2-7, with 7 bases that match TRBD2. The CDR3 runs 14 residues. From germline, CDR1 is MNHEY and CDR2 SVGAGI. With V trimmed by 7 bases and J by 2 bases, 8 bases remained unmatched. CDR3 protein: CASKRSSGAYEQYF. The DNA for the CDR3 is TGTGCCAGCAAAAGGTCCAGCGGGGCCTACGAGCAGTACTTC.

The chain joins TRBV27 to TRBJ1-5; TRBD1 aligns across 7 bases. V trimming: 8 bases; J trimming: 4 bases; junction bases outside the gene matches: 8. CDR1 and CDR2 from the germline V gene are MNHEY and SMNVEV (reference sequence). CDR3 length: 14 amino acids. The CDR3 region is CASGRQGNNQPQHF. CDR3 DNA: TGTGCCAGCGGACGACAGGGTAATAATCAGCCCCAGCATTTT.

The V and J genes are TRBV7-9 and TRBJ2-1; D perhaps matches TRBD1 (6 bases). The ends were cut back, 1 base at V and 4 bases at J, with 14 bases in the middle. The CDR3 contains 16 residues. From germline, CDR1 is SEHNR and CDR2 FQNEAQ (reference sequence). CDR3: CASSLVLGAQYNEQFF. The DNA of the CDR3 is TGTGCCAGCAGCTTAGTTCTGGGGGCGCAGTACAATGAGCAGTTCTTC.

CDR3 sequence (DNA): TGTGCCAGCAGTTTAAACTACGAGCAGTACTTC. Encoded protein: CASSLNYEQYF. The chain links TRBV28 to TRBJ2-7, with D unclear. CDR1 is MDHEN and CDR2 is SYDVKM in the germline V gene. The length of the CDR3 is 11 residues. Trimming stripped 2 bases from V and 3 bases from J, with 2 bases between.

The V gene is TRBV4-3, the J gene TRBJ2-5; 16 nucleotides align to TRBD2. CDR1 LGHNA and CDR2 YSLEER come from the germline V gene. The CDR3 runs 17 residues. The J segment lost 1 base and the V segment lost 3 bases, leaving 2 bases of the junction unmatched. CDR3 sequence: CASSHGTSGRAQETQYF. The CDR3 region has the DNA TGCGCCAGCAGCCACGGGACTAGCGGGAGGGCCCAAGAGACCCAGTACTTC.